Listed below are T cell receptor beta chains from one sample, sequenced in a study of cytomegalovirus exposure and HLA in healthy donors. The assay was immunoSEQ multiplex PCR, and TCRdb's table has in-frame clones only and misses some. The sample includes about 150,000 clones, about 64% seen only once; the top ten take roughly 6.4%. The sequenced sample was PBMCs. The origin of the receptors is a woman aged 55-69 years in good health and CMV-seropositive. Both conserved end residues are part of each CDR3. The order of the fields is D gene, V gene, J gene, clone size, CDR3 protein, CDR3 DNA. D genes are given only for firm matches. Expanded clones are given a class, and other clones once, few, many or no size at all.

D: TRBD2
V: TRBV4-1
J: TRBJ2-4
size: .
CDR3: CASSQDLAGGSVQYF
DNA: TGCGCCAGCAGCCAAGATCTAGCGGGAGGGTCGGTTCAGTACTTC

D: .
V: TRBV6-1
J: TRBJ2-7
size: .
CDR3: CASSEGGGGAYEQYF
DNA: TGTGCCAGCAGTGAAGGAGGGGGGGGAGCCTACGAGCAGTACTTC

D: .
V: TRBV20-1
J: TRBJ2-7
size: .
CDR3: CSAPASYEQYF
DNA: TGCAGTGCTCCCGCGTCCTACGAGCAGTACTTC

D: .
V: TRBV18
J: TRBJ2-6
size: few
CDR3: CASSPVRSGANVLTF
DNA: TGTGCCAGCTCACCAGTCCGCTCTGGGGCCAACGTCCTGACTTTC

D: TRBD2
V: TRBV10-3
J: TRBJ2-1
size: few
CDR3: CAISGEAGGQRYNEQFF
DNA: TGTGCCATCAGCGGAGAAGCGGGAGGCCAGAGATACAATGAGCAGTTCTTC

D: TRBD2
V: TRBV27
J: TRBJ2-7
size: .
CDR3: CASSPGTSGSYEQYF
DNA: TGTGCCAGCAGCCCAGGGACTAGCGGTTCCTACGAGCAGTACTTC

D: .
V: TRBV4-2
J: TRBJ2-2
size: few
CDR3: CASSQGGQGNTGELFF
DNA: TGTGCCAGCAGCCAGGGAGGCCAGGGGAACACCGGGGAGCTGTTTTTT

D: TRBD1
V: TRBV11-2
J: TRBJ1-2
size: .
CDR3: CASSLDGGTGGYGYTF
DNA: TGTGCCAGCAGCTTAGATGGGGGGACAGGCGGCTATGGCTACACCTTC

D: TRBD1
V: TRBV28
J: TRBJ1-2
size: .
CDR3: CASSPTGTGDGYTF
DNA: TGTGCCAGCAGTCCAACCGGGACAGGGGATGGCTACACCTTC

D: .
V: TRBV9
J: TRBJ2-2
size: few
CDR3: CASSVGLGAHTGELFF
DNA: TGTGCCAGCAGCGTCGGTCTGGGGGCGCACACCGGGGAGCTGTTTTTT

D: .
V: TRBV4-1
J: TRBJ1-4
size: few
CDR3: CASSPQGSTNEKLFF
DNA: TGCGCCAGCAGCCCACAGGGCTCAACTAATGAAAAACTGTTTTTT

D: TRBD2
V: TRBV18
J: TRBJ2-7
size: .
CDR3: CASSPAGGGVYEQYF
DNA: TGTGCCAGCTCACCAGCGGGAGGAGGGGTCTACGAGCAGTACTTC

D: TRBD2
V: TRBV6-1
J: TRBJ2-2
size: few
CDR3: CASNSGSANTGELFF
DNA: TGTGCCAGCAATAGCGGGAGTGCGAACACCGGGGAGCTGTTTTTT

D: .
V: TRBV5-1
J: TRBJ1-5
size: .
CDR3: CASSPDFNQPQHF
DNA: TGCGCCAGCAGCCCGGACTTCAATCAGCCCCAGCATTTT

D: .
V: TRBV7-2
J: TRBJ1-2
size: .
CDR3: CASSATGGARYGYTF
DNA: TGTGCCAGCAGCGCGACGGGCGGGGCGCGATATGGCTACACCTTC